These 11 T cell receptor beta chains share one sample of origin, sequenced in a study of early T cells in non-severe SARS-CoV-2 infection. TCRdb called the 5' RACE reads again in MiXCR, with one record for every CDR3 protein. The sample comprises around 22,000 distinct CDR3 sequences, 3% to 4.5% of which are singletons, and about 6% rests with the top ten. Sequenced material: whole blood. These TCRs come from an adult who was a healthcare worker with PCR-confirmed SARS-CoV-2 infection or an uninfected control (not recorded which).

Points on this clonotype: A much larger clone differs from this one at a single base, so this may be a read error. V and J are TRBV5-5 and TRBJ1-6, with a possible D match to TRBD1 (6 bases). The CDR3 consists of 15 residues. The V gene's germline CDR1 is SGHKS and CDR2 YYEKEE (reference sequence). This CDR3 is CVSRETGISPSPLHF. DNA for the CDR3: TGTGTCAGCCGCGAGACAGGCATTTCCCCTTCACCCCTCCACTTT.

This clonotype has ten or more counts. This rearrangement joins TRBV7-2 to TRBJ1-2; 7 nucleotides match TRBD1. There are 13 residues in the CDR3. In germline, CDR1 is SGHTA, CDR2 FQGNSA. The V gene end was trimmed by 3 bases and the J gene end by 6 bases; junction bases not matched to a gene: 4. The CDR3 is CASSFSTGNGYTF. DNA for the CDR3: TGTGCCAGCAGCTTCTCGACAGGGAATGGCTACACCTTC.

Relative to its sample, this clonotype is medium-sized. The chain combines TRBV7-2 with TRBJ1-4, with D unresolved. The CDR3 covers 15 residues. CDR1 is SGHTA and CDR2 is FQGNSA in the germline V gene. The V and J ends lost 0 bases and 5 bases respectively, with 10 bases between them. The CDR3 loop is CASSLAGGQNEKLFF. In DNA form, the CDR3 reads TGTGCCAGCAGCTTAGCGGGAGGGCAGAATGAAAAACTGTTTTTT.

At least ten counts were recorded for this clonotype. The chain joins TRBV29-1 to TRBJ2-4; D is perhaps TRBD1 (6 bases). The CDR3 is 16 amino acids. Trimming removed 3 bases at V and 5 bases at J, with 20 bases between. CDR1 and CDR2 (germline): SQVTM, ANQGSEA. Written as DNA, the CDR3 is TGCAGCGTTGATTTCCAAAAACAGGGTTTTGAAAACATTCAGTACTTC. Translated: CSVDFQKQGFENIQYF.

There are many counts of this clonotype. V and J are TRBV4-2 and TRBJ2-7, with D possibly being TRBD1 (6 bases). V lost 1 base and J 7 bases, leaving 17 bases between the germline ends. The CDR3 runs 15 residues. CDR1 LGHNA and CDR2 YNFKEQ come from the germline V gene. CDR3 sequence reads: CASSQVTGDIKEQYF. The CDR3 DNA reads TGTGCCAGCAGCCAAGTAACCGGGGACATAAAGGAGCAGTACTTC.

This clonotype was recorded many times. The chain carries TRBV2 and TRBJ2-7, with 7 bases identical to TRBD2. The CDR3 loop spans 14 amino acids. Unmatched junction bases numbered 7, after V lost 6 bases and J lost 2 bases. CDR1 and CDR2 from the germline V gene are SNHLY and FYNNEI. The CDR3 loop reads CASRPAGSPYEQYF. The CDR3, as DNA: TGTGCCAGCAGACCAGCGGGGAGCCCCTACGAGCAGTACTTC.

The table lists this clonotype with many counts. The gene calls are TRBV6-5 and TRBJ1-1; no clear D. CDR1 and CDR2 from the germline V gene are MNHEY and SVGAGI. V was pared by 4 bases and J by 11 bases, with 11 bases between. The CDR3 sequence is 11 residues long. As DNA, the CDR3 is TGTGCCAGCAGTTCGCCAGGAAGGGCTTTCTTT. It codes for CASSSPGRAFF.

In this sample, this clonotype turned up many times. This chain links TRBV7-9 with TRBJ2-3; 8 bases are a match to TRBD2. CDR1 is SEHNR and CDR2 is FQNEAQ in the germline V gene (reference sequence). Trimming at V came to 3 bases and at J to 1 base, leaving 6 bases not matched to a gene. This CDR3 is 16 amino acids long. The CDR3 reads CASSFSPGGGTDTQYF. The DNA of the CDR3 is TGTGCCAGCAGCTTCTCCCCCGGGGGGGGCACAGATACGCAGTATTTT. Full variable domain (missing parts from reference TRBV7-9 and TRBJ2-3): DTGVSQNPRHKITKRGQNVTFRCDPISEHNRLYWYRQTLGQGPEFLTYFQNEAQLEKSRLLSDRFSAERPKGSFSTLEIQRTEQGDSAMYLCASSFSPGGGTDTQYFGPGTRLTVL.

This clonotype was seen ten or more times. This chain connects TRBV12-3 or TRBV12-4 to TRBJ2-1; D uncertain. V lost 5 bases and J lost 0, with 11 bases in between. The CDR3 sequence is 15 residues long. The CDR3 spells CASSDLVSSYNEQFF. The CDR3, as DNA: TGTGCCAGCAGTGACTTAGTTAGCTCCTACAATGAGCAGTTCTTC.

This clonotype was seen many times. The CDR3 sequence: CASSQDPVWGDTQYF. CDR3 DNA: TGCGCCAGCAGCCAAGATCCCGTGTGGGGGGATACGCAGTATTTT. The chain is built from TRBV4-3 and TRBJ2-3, with D possibly called TRBD1 or TRBD2 (5 bases each). There are 15 residues in the CDR3. The V and J ends lost 0 bases and 6 bases respectively, with 13 bases between them. Per the germline V gene, CDR1 is LGHNA and CDR2 is YSLEER.

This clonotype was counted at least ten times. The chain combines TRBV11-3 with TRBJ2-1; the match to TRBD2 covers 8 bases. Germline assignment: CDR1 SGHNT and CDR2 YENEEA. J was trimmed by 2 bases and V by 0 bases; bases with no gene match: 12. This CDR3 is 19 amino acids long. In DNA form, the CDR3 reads TGTGCCAGCAGCTTAGATCCTCGGGATAGCGGGAAGACCTACAATGAGCAGTTCTTC. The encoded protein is CASSLDPRDSGKTYNEQFF.